This TCR beta chain was documented in a study of blood T cell repertoires in COVID-19. Looking at the study overall: COVID-19 samples, acute and convalescent, were from the United States, Italy and Spain. PBMCs, B-cell-depleted T cells, or T cells were the source of the cDNA or gDNA that made up the material.

As handled by the study authors: Reference gene primer amplification yielded estimated nucleated cell counts. Generated by immunoSEQ multiplex PCR, the TCRdb table keeps only in-frame clones and is missing some. V, J and clone size reflect that table, while D and trimming were determined from the DNA. Counted here are 250,000 to 350,000 clones, approximately 87% occurring once; the ten biggest clones make up approximately 7.8%. The germline V gene encodes CDR1 LGHNA and CDR2 YSLEER. V dropped 1 base and J dropped 8 bases, with 6 bases sitting between them. The CDR3 runs to 13 residues. Source material: peripheral blood. This rearrangement joins TRBV4-3 to TRBJ2-6; unclear D gene. The TCR was taken from a woman in her 50s who had recovered from COVID-19. The CDR3 sequence: CASSQVSSNVLTF. DNA of the CDR3: TGCGCCAGCAGCCAAGTCTCCTCCAACGTCCTGACTTTC.